Below are 25 T cell receptor beta chains sequenced from a single sample in a study of blood T cells in healthy people across ages. The authors ran a second PCR of about 6 to 11 cycles using a sample-barcoded 5' primer and a J-beta primer mix. TCRdb reanalysed the 5' RACE reads using MiXCR and keeps one entry per CDR3 protein. This table holds 1.8 million or so distinct CDR3 sequences, 39% found once. Material: blood. These receptors were collected from a human donor in good health.

This clonotype was found a few times. The J gene is TRBJ1-4, the V gene TRBV6-8; no firm D call. With 0 bases removed from V and 7 bases from J, the gap between germline ends came to 3 bases. Germline CDR1 is MNHGY and CDR2 is SAAAGT. This CDR3 is built from 12 residues. CDR3 sequence: CASSYSIEKLFF. In nucleotides, the CDR3 is TGTGCCAGCAGTTACTCGATTGAAAAACTGTTTTTT.

This clonotype was seen only a few times. This sequence joins TRBV12-3 or TRBV12-4 and TRBJ2-3, with unresolved D. V shed 3 bases and J shed 0 bases, with 13 bases lying between them. This CDR3 is built from 16 residues. CDR3 amino acids: CASSFPPIRSTDTQYF. Written as DNA, the CDR3 is TGTGCCAGCAGTTTCCCTCCAATCCGTAGCACAGATACGCAGTATTTT.

With respect to this clonotype: One end of the junction does not line up with germline, which may come from a read error. The CDR3 nucleotides are TGTGCCTCAACGACAGGGGGCGACTATGGCTACATCTTC. Translated: CASTTGGDYGYIF. The genes are TRBV10-3 and TRBJ1-2; 10 nucleotides align to TRBD1. Germline lookup yields CDR1 ENHRY and CDR2 SYGVKD. The CDR3 sequence is 13 residues long.

The chain combines TRBV12-3 or TRBV12-4 with TRBJ2-1; no clear D. Trimming took off 5 bases at V and 5 bases at J, with 13 bases between the two ends. The CDR3 runs 14 residues. The CDR3 loop is CASSTTDFHNEQFF. CDR3 bases: TGTGCCAGCAGTACCACCGACTTCCACAATGAGCAGTTCTTC.

CDR3 nucleotides: TGTGCCAGCAGCTTGGACCCGTTCAGCAATGAGCAGTTCTTC. Its translation: CASSLDPFSNEQFF. V gene TRBV5-5 combines with J gene TRBJ2-1; no clear D. Germline V gene data show CDR1 as SGHKS and CDR2 as YYEKEE (reference sequence). Between the trimmed V and J ends, which lost 0 bases and 6 bases, there was a span of 10 bases. There are 14 residues in the CDR3. The complete variable domain, with remaining parts taken from reference TRBV5-5 and TRBJ2-1, reads DAGVTQSPTHLIKTRGQQVTLRCSPISGHKSVSWYQQVLGQGPQFIFQYYEKEERGRGNFPDRFSARQFPNYSSELNVNALLLGDSALYLCASSLDPFSNEQFFGPGTRLTVL.

The rearrangement links TRBV7-2 to TRBJ2-1; TRBD1 aligns across 8 bases. CDR1 is SGHTA and CDR2 is FQGNSA in the germline V gene. The length of the CDR3 is 16 residues. V was clipped by 1 base and J by 0 bases; unmatched bases: 2. This chain's CDR3 is CASSLVGQVSYNEQFF. CDR3 in DNA: TGTGCCAGCAGCTTAGTGGGACAGGTCTCCTACAATGAGCAGTTCTTC.

This clonotype was observed a few times. J is TRBJ2-7 and V is TRBV12-3 or TRBV12-4; the D is unclear. Between the trimmed V and J ends, which lost 3 bases and 4 bases, there was a span of 10 bases. The CDR3 contains 13 residues. The CDR3 nucleotides are TGTGCCAGCAGTTTTTCGCCGGTATACGAGCAGTACTTC. It yields the protein CASSFSPVYEQYF.

This clonotype was seen a few times. The chain links TRBV6-5 to TRBJ1-2; 8 nucleotides align to TRBD1. The CDR3 length is 16 residues. Unmatched junction bases numbered 9, after V lost 5 bases and J lost 1 base. Germline CDR1 and CDR2: MNHEY and SVGAGI. The CDR3 spells CASSLLRTGRNYGYTF. The CDR3 nucleotides read TGTGCCAGCAGTCTCCTTCGGACAGGGCGTAACTATGGCTACACCTTC.

This clonotype has more than one count but fewer than ten. This chain joins TRBV7-6 and TRBJ2-5; 12 bases match TRBD2. Germline assignment: CDR1 SGHVS and CDR2 FNYEAQ. With V trimmed by 5 bases and J by 1 base, 5 bases remained unmatched. The CDR3 is made up of 16 amino acids. In nucleotides, the CDR3 is TGTGCCAGCAGCGATCTAGCGGGGGGGATCCAAGAGACCCAGTACTTC. Translation: CASSDLAGGIQETQYF.

This clonotype was picked up many times. The rearrangement uses TRBV7-2 and TRBJ2-4; D unresolved. Germline V gives CDR1 SGHTA, CDR2 FQGNSA. Trimming removed 4 bases at V and 0 bases at J, with 10 bases between. CDR3 size: 15 residues. CDR3 loop: CASSYLRLAKNIQYF. As DNA, the CDR3 is TGTGCCAGCAGCTACCTCCGACTAGCCAAAAACATTCAGTACTTC.

A few counts support this clonotype. This chain links TRBV28 with TRBJ2-7; D is unresolved. The ends were cut back, 2 bases at V and 3 bases at J, with 11 bases in the middle. The germline CDR1 and CDR2 sequences are MDHEN and SYDVKM. The CDR3 contains 14 residues. The CDR3 region is CASSLRTAFYEQYF. The DNA of the CDR3 is TGTGCCAGCAGTTTACGCACGGCTTTCTACGAGCAGTACTTC. Filled out from reference TRBV28 and TRBJ2-7, the complete variable domain reads DVKVTQSSRYLVKRTGEKVFLECVQDMDHENMFWYRQDPGLGLRLIYFSYDVKMKEKGDIPEGYSVSREKKERFSLILESASTNQTSMYLCASSLRTAFYEQYFGPGTRLTVT.

The chain links TRBV12-3 or TRBV12-4 to TRBJ1-4, with 9 positions matching TRBD1. Trimming took 6 bases from V and 8 from J; bases not matched to a gene: 7. This CDR3 contains 14 residues. The CDR3, as DNA: TGTGCCAGCAGCTTGAGGACAGGGGAAGAAAAACTGTTTTTT. Translation: CASSLRTGEEKLFF.

CDR3 residues: CSASRGRGVINYGYTF. The CDR3 DNA sequence: TGCAGTGCAAGTAGGGGCCGAGGTGTTATTAACTATGGCTACACCTTC. This sequence joins TRBV20-1 and TRBJ1-2, with D possibly being TRBD1 (5 bases). Trimming pared 6 bases from V and 1 base from J, leaving 21 bases between. The CDR3 covers 16 residues. Per germline, CDR1 DFQATT and CDR2 SNEGSKA (reference sequence).

The chain employs TRBV5-1 and TRBJ1-2, with 8 bases aligning to TRBD1. With 4 bases clipped from V and 4 bases from J, the junction kept 9 bases outside the gene matches. CDR1 and CDR2 from the germline V gene are SGHRS and YFSETQ. The CDR3 is 15 residues long. CDR3 region: CASSDPGQAPYGYTF. CDR3 sequence (DNA): TGCGCCAGCAGCGACCCGGGACAGGCGCCCTATGGCTACACCTTC.

This clonotype was counted a few times. The rearrangement joins TRBV2 to TRBJ2-3, with D possibly called TRBD1 or TRBD2 (5 bases each). CDR3 length equals 13 residues. The V and J ends lost 7 bases and 4 bases respectively, with 12 bases between them. Germline lookup yields CDR1 SNHLY and CDR2 FYNNEI. The CDR3 here is CASTSLGADTQYF. CDR3 coding DNA: TGTGCCAGCACCTCTCTGGGGGCAGATACGCAGTATTTT.

A few counts support this clonotype. This chain joins TRBV5-1 and TRBJ2-3; 7 bases match TRBD2. V shed 7 bases, J shed 5 bases, and the junction held 13 bases outside the gene matches. The CDR3 is 15 residues long. CDR1 SGHRS and CDR2 YFSETQ come from the germline V gene. The CDR3 DNA is TGCGCCAGCTCGAGAATACGGGGGGTAGGAGATACGCAGTATTTT. Translated: CASSRIRGVGDTQYF.

The V gene is TRBV5-1, the J gene TRBJ2-4; 8 bases line up with TRBD1. Germline loops: CDR1 SGHRS, CDR2 YFSETQ. The CDR3 is 17 amino acids. With V trimmed by 4 bases and J by 1 base, 10 bases remained unmatched. CDR3 region: CASSASTGGAAKNIQYF. DNA of the CDR3: TGCGCCAGCAGCGCCTCTACAGGGGGAGCGGCCAAAAACATTCAGTACTTC.

The chain has TRBV20-1 and TRBJ2-5; D possibly corresponds to TRBD1 (5 bases). Germline V gives CDR1 DFQATT, CDR2 SNEGSKA (reference sequence). Trimming pared 3 bases from V and 5 bases from J, leaving 13 bases between. There are 13 residues in the CDR3. CDR3 sequence: CSASAGLRETQYF. In DNA, the CDR3 is TGCAGTGCTAGTGCAGGGCTTCGGGAGACCCAGTACTTC.

This rearrangement joins TRBV7-2 to TRBJ1-6, with D unclear. The CDR3 loop spans 14 amino acids. Trimming stripped 6 bases from V and 5 bases from J, with 11 bases between. Germline values: CDR1 SGHTA, CDR2 FQGNSA. CDR3 in DNA: TGTGCCAGCAGACCTCTAGTGGATAATTCACCCCTCCACTTT. Encoded protein: CASRPLVDNSPLHF.

The table lists this clonotype with a few counts. The chain is built from TRBV5-5 and TRBJ2-1; 12 positions agree with TRBD2. Trimming took 3 bases from V and 15 from J; bases not matched to a gene: 7. The CDR3 has 13 residues. The germline CDR1 and CDR2 sequences are SGHKS and YYEKEE (reference sequence). The CDR3 sequence: CASSYGLAGNVFF. The CDR3 nucleotides are TGTGCCAGCAGCTACGGACTAGCGGGGAATGTGTTCTTC.

This chain joins TRBV15 and TRBJ2-5; no clear D. The DNA end favors TRBJ2-7, so the J call may be wrong. This CDR3 region has 14 residues. The germline V gene has CDR1 LNHNV and CDR2 YYDKDF (reference sequence). The CDR3 nucleotides read TGTGCCACCAGCAGAGTGAGAACAGATTACGAGCAGTACTTC. As protein: CATSRVRTDYEQYF.

Details on this clonotype: Relative to the germline gene, one junction end is altered; a read error may explain this. J is TRBJ2-5 and V is TRBV7-2; D gene ambiguous. Germline V gene sequence: CDR1 SGHTA, CDR2 FQGNSA. CDR3 length: 15 residues. The CDR3 coding sequence is TGTGTCAGCAGCTTAAGGAGAGGTTTCCAAGAGACCCAGTACTTC. Protein: CVSSLRRGFQETQYF.

The CDR3 nucleotides read TGTGCCAGCAGCTCCGACCTACATACTAGCGCAGATACGCAGTATTTT. This gives the protein CASSSDLHTSADTQYF. This chain joins TRBV9 and TRBJ2-3; 7 nucleotides agree with TRBD2. V was pared by 4 bases and J by 4 bases, with 12 bases of the junction left unmatched. CDR1 and CDR2 (germline): SGDLS, YYNGEE. The CDR3 has 16 amino acids.

CDR3 protein: CASSQGGVGRGTEETQYF. The CDR3, as DNA: TGTGCCAGCAGCCAAGGCGGTGTAGGGAGGGGGACAGAAGAGACCCAGTACTTC. The rearrangement links TRBV4-2 to TRBJ2-5; D assignment may be TRBD1 or TRBD2 (7 bases each). V shed 1 base and J shed 3 bases, with 21 bases lying between them. This CDR3 is 18 amino acids long. Germline V gene data show CDR1 as LGHNA and CDR2 as YNFKEQ.

The chain employs TRBV3-1 and TRBJ2-3; 7 bases agree with TRBD2. Germline V lookup: CDR1 LGHDT, CDR2 YNNKEL (reference sequence). With 0 bases clipped from V and 6 bases from J, the junction kept 6 bases outside the gene matches. This CDR3 comprises 15 residues. The CDR3 DNA follows: TGTGCCAGCAGCCAAGAAGGGAGGGGAATGGATACGCAGTATTTT. It encodes CASSQEGRGMDTQYF.